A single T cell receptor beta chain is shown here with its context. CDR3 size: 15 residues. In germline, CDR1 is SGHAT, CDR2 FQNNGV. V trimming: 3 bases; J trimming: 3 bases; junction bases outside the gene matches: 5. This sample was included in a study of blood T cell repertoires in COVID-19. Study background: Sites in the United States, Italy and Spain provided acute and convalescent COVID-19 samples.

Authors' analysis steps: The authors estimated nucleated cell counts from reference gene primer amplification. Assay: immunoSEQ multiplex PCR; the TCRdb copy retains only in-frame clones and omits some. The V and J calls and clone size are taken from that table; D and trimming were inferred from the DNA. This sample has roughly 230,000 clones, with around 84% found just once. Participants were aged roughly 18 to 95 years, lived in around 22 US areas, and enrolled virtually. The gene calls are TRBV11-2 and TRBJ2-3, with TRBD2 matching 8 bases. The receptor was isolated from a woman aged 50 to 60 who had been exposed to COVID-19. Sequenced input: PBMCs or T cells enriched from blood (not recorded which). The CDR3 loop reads CASSFLGGETDTQYF. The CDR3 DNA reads TGTGCCAGCAGCTTCCTCGGGGGGGAGACAGATACGCAGTATTTT.